This T cell receptor beta chain derives from a study of cytomegalovirus exposure and HLA in healthy donors. The CDR3 is 13 amino acids. Per the germline V gene, CDR1 is MDHEN and CDR2 is SYDVKM. V was trimmed by 4 bases and J by 0 bases, leaving 4 bases between them. PCR amplification relied on 60 Vbeta primers (plus 13 Jbeta primers). Clones were sequenced by immunoSEQ multiplex PCR, and TCRdb holds only the in-frame ones, with some missing. The data hold almost 90,000 clones, with about 85% observed a single time. This clone was counted once. This rearrangement joins TRBV28 to TRBJ1-3; no clear D. The clonotype originates from a man aged 35-49 years in good health and CMV-seropositive. Sequenced material: PBMCs. The CDR3 protein is CASSSGSGNTIYF. CDR3 DNA sequence: TGTGCCAGCAGTTCCGGCTCTGGAAACACCATATATTTT. Full variable domain (rest looked up from reference TRBV28 and TRBJ1-3): DVKVTQSSRYLVKRTGEKVFLECVQDMDHENMFWYRQDPGLGLRLIYFSYDVKMKEKGDIPEGYSVSREKKERFSLILESASTNQTSMYLCASSSGSGNTIYFGEGSWLTVV.